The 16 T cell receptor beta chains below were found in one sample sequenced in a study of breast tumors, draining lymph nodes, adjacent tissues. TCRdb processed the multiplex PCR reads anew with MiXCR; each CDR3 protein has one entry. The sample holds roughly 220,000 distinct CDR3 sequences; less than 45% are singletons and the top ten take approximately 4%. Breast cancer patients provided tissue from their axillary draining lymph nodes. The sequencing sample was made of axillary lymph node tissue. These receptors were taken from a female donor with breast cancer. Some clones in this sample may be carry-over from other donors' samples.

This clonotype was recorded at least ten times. The CDR3 loop reads CSATEGETQYF. In DNA form, the CDR3 reads TGCAGTGCCACCGAGGGGGAGACCCAGTACTTC. The chain couples TRBV20-1 to TRBJ2-5, with D possibly called TRBD1 or TRBD2 (5 bases each). There are 11 residues in the CDR3. The germline CDR1 and CDR2 sequences are DFQATT and SNEGSKA (reference sequence). The ends were cut back, 6 bases at V and 5 bases at J, with 10 bases in the middle.

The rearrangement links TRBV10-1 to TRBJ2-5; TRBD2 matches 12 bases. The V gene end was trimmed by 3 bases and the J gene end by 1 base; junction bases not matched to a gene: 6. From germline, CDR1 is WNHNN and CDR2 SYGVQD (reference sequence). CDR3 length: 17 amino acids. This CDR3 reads CASSEGASGGVQETQYF. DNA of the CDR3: TGCGCCAGCAGTGAAGGGGCTAGCGGGGGGGTCCAAGAGACCCAGTACTTC.

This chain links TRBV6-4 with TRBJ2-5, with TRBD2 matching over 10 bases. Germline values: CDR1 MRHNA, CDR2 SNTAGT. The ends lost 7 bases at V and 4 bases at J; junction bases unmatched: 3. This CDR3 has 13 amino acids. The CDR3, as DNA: TGTGCCAGCACTCGACTAGCGGGAGAGACCCAGTACTTC. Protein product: CASTRLAGETQYF.

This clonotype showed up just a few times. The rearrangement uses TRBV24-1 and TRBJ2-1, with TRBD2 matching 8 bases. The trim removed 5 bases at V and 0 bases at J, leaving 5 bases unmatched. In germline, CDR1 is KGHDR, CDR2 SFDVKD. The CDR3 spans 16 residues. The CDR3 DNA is TGTGCCACCAGTGCCCCCGGACTAGCCTCCTACAATGAGCAGTTCTTC. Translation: CATSAPGLASYNEQFF.

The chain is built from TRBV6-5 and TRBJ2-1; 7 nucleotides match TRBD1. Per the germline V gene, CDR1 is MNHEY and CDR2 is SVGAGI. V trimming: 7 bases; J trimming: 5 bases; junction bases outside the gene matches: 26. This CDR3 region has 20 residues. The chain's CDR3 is CASTRQGGTGTPLLNNEQFF. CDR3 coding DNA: TGTGCCAGCACCCGACAGGGTGGCACCGGGACGCCCTTGCTGAACAATGAGCAGTTCTTC.

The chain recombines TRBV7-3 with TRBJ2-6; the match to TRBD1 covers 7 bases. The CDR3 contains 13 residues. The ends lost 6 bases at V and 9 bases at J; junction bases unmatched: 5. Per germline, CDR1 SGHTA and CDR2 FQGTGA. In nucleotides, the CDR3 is TGTGCCAGCAGGTCAGGGGGTTTCAACGTCCTGACTTTC. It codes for CASRSGGFNVLTF.

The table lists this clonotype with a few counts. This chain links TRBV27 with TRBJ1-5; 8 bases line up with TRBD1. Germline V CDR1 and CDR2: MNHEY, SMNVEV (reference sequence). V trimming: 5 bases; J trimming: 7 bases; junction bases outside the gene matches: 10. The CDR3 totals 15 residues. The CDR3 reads CASSGIGQGVQPQHF. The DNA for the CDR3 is TGTGCCAGCAGTGGGATTGGACAGGGAGTGCAGCCCCAGCATTTT.

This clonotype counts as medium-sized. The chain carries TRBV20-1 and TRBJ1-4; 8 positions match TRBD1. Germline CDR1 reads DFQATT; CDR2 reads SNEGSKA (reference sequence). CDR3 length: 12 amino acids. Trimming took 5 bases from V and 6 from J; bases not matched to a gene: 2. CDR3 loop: CSAPGGDEKLFF. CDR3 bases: TGCAGTGCTCCAGGGGGCGATGAAAAACTGTTTTTT.

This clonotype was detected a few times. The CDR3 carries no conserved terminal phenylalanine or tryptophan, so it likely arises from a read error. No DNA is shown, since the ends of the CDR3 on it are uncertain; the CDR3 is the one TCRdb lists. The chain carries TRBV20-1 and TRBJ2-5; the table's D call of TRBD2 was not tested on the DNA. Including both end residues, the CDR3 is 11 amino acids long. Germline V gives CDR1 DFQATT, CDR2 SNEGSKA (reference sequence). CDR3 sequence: CSTGTSKTQSL.

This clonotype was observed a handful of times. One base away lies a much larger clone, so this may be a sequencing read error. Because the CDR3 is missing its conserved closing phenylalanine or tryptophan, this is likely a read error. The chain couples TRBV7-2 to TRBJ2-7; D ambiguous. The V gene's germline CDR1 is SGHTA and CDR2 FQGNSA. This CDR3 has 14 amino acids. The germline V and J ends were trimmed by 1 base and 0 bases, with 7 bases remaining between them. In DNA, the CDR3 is TGTGCCAGCAGCTTAGAGGCGGTCTCCTACGAGCAGTACCTC. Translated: CASSLEAVSYEQYL.

DNA for the CDR3: TGTGCCAGCAGTCCCGGGGGGAGGACAGGTAGCAATCAGCCCCAGCATTTT. It codes for CASSPGGRTGSNQPQHF. The V gene is TRBV28, the J gene TRBJ1-5; 7 bases align to TRBD1. Germline assignment: CDR1 MDHEN and CDR2 SYDVKM. There are 17 residues in the CDR3. After removal of 5 bases from V and 0 bases from J, the junction contained 10 bases not matched to a gene.

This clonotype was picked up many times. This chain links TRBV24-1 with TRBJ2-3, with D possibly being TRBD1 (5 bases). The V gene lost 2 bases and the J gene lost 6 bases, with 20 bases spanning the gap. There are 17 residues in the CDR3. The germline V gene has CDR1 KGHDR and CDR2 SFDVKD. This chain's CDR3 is CATSDWGRVMDIDTQYF. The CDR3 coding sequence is TGTGCCACCAGTGATTGGGGCAGGGTAATGGACATCGATACGCAGTATTTT.

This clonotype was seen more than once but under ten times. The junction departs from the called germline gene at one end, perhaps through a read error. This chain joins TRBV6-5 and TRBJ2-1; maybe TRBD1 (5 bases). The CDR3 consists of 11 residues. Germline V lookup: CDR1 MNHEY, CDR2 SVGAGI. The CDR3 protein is CASSHPDKKLF. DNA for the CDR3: TGTGCCAGCAGTCACCCGGACAAGAAACTCTTC.

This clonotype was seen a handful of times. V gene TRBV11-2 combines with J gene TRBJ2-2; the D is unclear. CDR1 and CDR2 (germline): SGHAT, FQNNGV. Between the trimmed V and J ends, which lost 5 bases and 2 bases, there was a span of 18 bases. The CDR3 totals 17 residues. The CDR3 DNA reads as TGTGCCAGCAGCCCACGCACGATCGCTCCCAACACCGGGGAGCTGTTTTTT. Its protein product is CASSPRTIAPNTGELFF.

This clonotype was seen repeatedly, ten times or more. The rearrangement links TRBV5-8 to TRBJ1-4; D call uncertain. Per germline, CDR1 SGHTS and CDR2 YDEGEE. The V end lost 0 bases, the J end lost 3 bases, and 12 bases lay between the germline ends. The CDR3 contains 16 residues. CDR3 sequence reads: CASSLGPNAANEKLFF. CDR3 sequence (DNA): TGTGCCAGCAGCTTGGGGCCCAATGCGGCTAATGAAAAACTGTTTTTT.

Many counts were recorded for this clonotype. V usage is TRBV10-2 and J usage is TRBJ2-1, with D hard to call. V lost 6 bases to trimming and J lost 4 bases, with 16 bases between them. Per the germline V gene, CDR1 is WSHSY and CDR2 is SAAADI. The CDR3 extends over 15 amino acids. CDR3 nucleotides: TGCGCCAGCAGGAAAGATGCCGTGGGTTACAATGAGCAGTTCTTC. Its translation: CASRKDAVGYNEQFF.